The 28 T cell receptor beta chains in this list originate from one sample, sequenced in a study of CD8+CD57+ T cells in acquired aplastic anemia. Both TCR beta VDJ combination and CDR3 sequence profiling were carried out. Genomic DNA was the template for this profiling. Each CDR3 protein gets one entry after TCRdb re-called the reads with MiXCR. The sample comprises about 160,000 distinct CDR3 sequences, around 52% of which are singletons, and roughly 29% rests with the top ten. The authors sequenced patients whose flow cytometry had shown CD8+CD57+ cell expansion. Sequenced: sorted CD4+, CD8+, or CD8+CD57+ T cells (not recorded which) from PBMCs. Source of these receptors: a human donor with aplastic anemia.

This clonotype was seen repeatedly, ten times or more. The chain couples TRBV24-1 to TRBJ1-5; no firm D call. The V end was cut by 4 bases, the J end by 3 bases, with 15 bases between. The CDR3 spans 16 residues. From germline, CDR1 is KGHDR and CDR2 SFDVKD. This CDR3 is CATSDSPAGINQPQHF. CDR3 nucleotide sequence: TGTGCCACCAGTGACTCCCCCGCAGGAATCAATCAGCCCCAGCATTTT.

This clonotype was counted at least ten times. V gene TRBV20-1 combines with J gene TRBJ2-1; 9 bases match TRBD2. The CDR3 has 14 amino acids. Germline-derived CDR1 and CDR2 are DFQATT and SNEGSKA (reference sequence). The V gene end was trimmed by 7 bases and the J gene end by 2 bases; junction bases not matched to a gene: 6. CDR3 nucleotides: TGCAGTGTCGAGACTAGCGGAGCCTACAATGAGCAGTTCTTC. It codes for CSVETSGAYNEQFF.

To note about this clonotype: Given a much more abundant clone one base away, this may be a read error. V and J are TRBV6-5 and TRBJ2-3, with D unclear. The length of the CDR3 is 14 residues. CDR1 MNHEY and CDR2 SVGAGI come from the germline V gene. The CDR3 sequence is CAGSYASLTDTQYF. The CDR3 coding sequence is TGTGCCGGCAGTTACGCCAGTTTAACAGATACGCAGTATTTT.

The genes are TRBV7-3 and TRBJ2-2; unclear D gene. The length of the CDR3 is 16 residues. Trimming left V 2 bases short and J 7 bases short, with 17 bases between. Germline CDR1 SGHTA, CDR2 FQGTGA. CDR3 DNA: TGTGCCAGCAGCTTAGGCCCCCGCAATTTAAACGGGGAGCTGTTTTTT. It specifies CASSLGPRNLNGELFF.

As DNA, the CDR3 is TGCAGTGCTAGAGATCTCGGGACCTCCTATAATTCACCCCTCCACTTT. This codes for CSARDLGTSYNSPLHF. The V gene is TRBV20-1, the J gene TRBJ1-6; D possibly corresponds to TRBD1 (5 bases). The CDR3 loop spans 16 amino acids. Germline CDR1 DFQATT, CDR2 SNEGSKA (reference sequence). The ends were cut back, 0 bases at V and 0 bases at J, with 9 bases in the middle.

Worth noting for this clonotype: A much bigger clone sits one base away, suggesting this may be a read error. DNA for the CDR3: TGTGCCAGCAGCGATTTCGGACACACTGAAGCTTTCTTT. Its translation: CASSDFGHTEAFF. The rearrangement links TRBV6-2 or TRBV6-3 to TRBJ1-1; no clear D. V shed 6 bases and J shed 3 bases, with 11 bases lying between them. Germline lookup yields CDR1 MNHEY and CDR2 SVGEGT. CDR3 length: 13 amino acids.

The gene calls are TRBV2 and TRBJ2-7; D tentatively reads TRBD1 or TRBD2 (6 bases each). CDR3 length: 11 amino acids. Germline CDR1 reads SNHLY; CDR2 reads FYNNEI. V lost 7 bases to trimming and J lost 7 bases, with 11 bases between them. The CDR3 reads CASIGGLEQYF. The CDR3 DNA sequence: TGTGCCAGCATAGGGGGGCTGGAGCAGTACTTC.

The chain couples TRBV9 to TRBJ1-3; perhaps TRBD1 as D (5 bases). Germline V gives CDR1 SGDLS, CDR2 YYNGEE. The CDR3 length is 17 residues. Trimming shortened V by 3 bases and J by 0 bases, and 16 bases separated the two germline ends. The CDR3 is CASSATEGQSSGNTIYF. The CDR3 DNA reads TGTGCCAGCAGCGCGACGGAGGGGCAGAGCTCTGGAAACACCATATATTTT.

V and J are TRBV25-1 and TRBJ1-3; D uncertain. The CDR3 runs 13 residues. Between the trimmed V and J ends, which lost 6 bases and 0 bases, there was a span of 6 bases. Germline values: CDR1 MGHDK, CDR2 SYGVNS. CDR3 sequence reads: CASRISSGNTIYF. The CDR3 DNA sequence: TGTGCCAGCAGAATAAGCTCTGGAAACACCATATATTTT.

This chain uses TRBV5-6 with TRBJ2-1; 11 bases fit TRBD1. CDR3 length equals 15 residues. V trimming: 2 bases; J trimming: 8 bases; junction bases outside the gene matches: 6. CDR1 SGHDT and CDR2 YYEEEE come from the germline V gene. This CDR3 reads CASSLGWGQGDEQFF. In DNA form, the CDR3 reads TGTGCCAGCAGCTTAGGCTGGGGACAGGGGGATGAGCAGTTCTTC.

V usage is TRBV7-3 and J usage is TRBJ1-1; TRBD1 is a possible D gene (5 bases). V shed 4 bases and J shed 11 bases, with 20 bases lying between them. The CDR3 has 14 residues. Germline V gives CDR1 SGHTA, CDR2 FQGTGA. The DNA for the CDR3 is TGTGCCAGCAGCTCAGGGTGCAAGGGCGGGAGGGCTTTCTTT. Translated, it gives CASSSGCKGGRAFF. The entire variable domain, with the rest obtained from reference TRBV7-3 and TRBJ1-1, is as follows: GAGVSQTPSNKVTEKGKYVELRCDPISGHTALYWYRQSLGQGPEFLIYFQGTGAADDSGLPNDRFFAVRPEGSVSTLKIQRTERGDSAVYLCASSSGCKGGRAFFGQGTRLTVV.

The CDR3 nucleotides are TGTGCCAGCAGCTATAGCGGGGGGGATGAGACCCAGTACTTC. This translates into CASSYSGGDETQYF. The chain carries TRBV7-2 and TRBJ2-5, with 11 bases fitting TRBD2. V lost 4 bases, J lost 5 bases, and 3 bases stayed unmatched. Germline CDR1 reads SGHTA; CDR2 reads FQGNSA. This CDR3 contains 14 residues. Drawing the rest from reference TRBV7-2 and TRBJ2-5, the complete variable domain is GAGVSQSPSNKVTEKGKDVELRCDPISGHTALYWYRQSLGQGLEFLIYFQGNSAPDKSGLPSDRFSAERTGGSVSTLTIQRTQQEDSAVYLCASSYSGGDETQYFGPGTRLLVL.

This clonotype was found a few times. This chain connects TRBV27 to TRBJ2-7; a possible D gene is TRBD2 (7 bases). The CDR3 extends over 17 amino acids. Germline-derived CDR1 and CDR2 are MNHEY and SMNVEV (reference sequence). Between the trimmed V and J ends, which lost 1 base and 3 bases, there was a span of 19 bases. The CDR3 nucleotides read TGTGCCAGCAGTTTATGGGTGGGGCAGGGAGGGGGCTACGAGCAGTACTTC. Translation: CASSLWVGQGGGYEQYF.

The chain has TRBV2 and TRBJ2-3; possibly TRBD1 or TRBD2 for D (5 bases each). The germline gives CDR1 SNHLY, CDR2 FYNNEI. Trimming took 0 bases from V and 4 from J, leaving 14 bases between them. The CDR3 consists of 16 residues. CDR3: CASSEASGTNSDTQYF. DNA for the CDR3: TGTGCCAGCAGTGAAGCTTCCGGGACGAATTCAGATACGCAGTATTTT.

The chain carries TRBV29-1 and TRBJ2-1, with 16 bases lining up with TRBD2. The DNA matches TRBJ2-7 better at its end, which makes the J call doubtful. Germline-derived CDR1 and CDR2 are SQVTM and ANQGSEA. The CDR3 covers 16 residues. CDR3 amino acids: CSVGGTSGRALYEQYF. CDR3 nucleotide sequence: TGCAGCGTTGGCGGGACTAGCGGGAGGGCCCTCTACGAGCAGTACTTC.

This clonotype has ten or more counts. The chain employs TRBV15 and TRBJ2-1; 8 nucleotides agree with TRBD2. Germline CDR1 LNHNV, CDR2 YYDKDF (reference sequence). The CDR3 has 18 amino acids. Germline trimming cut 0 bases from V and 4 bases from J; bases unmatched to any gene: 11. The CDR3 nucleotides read TGTGCCACCAGCAGAGACCCGGGTAGCGGGGTTCCTTACAATGAGCAGTTCTTC. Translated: CATSRDPGSGVPYNEQFF.

CDR3 protein: CASSPYAGVDSPLHF. Written as DNA, the CDR3 is TGTGCCAGCAGCCCCTACGCGGGGGTCGATTCACCCCTCCACTTT. This chain uses TRBV7-2 with TRBJ1-6; tentative D call: TRBD1 (5 bases). There are 15 residues in the CDR3. Trimming stripped 5 bases from V and 8 bases from J, with 16 bases between. The germline V gene encodes CDR1 SGHTA and CDR2 FQGNSA.

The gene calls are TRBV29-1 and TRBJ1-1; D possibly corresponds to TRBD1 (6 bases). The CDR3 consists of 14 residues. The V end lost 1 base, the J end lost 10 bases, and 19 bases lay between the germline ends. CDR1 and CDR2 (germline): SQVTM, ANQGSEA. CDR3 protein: CSVEGVDGQIAAFF. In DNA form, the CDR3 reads TGCAGCGTTGAAGGAGTTGACGGACAGATAGCAGCTTTCTTT.

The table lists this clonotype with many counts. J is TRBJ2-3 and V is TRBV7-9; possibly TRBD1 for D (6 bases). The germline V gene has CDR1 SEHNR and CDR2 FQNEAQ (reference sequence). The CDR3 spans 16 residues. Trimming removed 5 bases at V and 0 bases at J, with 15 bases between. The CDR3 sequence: CASSPRRTGSTDTQYF. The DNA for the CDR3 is TGTGCCAGCAGCCCCCGCCGAACAGGGAGCACAGATACGCAGTATTTT.

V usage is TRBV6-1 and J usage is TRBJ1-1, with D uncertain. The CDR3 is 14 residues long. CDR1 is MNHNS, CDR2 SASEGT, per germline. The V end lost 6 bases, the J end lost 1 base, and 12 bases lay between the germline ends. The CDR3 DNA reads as TGTGCCAGCAGGACTTATGCAGGGAACACTGAAGCTTTCTTT. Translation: CASRTYAGNTEAFF.

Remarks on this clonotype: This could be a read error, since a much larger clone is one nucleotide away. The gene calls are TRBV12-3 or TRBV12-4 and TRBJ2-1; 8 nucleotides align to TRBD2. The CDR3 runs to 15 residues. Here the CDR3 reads CASSSGSTEGNEHFF. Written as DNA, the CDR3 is TGTGCCAGCAGTAGCGGGAGTACCGAGGGGAATGAGCATTTCTTC.

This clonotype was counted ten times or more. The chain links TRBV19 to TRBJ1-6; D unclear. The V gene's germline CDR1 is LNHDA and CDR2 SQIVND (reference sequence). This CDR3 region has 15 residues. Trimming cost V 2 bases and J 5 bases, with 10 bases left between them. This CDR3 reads CASSILGENNSPLHF. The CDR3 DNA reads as TGTGCCAGTAGTATATTAGGAGAGAATAATTCACCCCTCCACTTT. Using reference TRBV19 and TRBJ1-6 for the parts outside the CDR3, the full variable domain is DGGITQSPKYLFRKEGQNVTLSCEQNLNHDAMYWYRQDPGQGLRLIYYSQIVNDFQKGDIAEGYSVSREKKESFPLTVTSAQKNPTAFYLCASSILGENNSPLHFGNGTRLTVT.

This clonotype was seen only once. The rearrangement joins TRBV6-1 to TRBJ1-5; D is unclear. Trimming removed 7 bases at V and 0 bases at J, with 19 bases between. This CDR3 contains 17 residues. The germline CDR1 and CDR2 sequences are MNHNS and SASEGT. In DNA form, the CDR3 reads TGTGCCAGCACCGAGTTGGTGACGGAATATAGCAATCAGCCCCAGCATTTT. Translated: CASTELVTEYSNQPQHF.

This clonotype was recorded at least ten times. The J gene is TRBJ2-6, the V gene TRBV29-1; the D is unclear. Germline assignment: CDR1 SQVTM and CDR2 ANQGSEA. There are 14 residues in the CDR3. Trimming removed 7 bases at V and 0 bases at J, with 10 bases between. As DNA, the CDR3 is TGCAGCGCCTTACAGAGCTCTGGGGCCAACGTCCTGACTTTC. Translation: CSALQSSGANVLTF. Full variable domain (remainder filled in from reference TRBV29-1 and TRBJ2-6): SAVISQKPSRDICQRGTSLTIQCQVDSQVTMMFWYRQQPGQSLTLIATANQGSEATYESGFVIDKFPISRPNLTFSTLTVSNMSPEDSSIYLCSALQSSGANVLTFGAGSRLTVL.

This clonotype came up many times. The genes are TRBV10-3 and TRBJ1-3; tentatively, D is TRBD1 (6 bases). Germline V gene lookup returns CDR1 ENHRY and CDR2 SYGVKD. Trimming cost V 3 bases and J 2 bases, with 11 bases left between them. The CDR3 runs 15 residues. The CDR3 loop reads CAISDPGATGNTIYF. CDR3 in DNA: TGTGCCATCAGTGACCCGGGGGCCACTGGAAACACCATATATTTT.

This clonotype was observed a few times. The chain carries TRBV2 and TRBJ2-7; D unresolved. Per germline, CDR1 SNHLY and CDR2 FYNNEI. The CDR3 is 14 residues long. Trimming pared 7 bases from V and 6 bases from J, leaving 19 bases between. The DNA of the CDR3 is TGTGCCAGCACCCAACTTCGGGCAGGAAGCGAGCAGTACTTC. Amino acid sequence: CASTQLRAGSEQYF.

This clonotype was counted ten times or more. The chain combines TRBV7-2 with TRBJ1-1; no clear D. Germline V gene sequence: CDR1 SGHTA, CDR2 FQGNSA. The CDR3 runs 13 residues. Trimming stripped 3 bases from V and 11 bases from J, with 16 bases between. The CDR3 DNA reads TGTGCCAGCAGCTTTCTAGGACCCGCGGGGGCTTTCTTT. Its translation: CASSFLGPAGAFF. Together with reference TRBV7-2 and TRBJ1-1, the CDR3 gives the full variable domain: GAGVSQSPSNKVTEKGKDVELRCDPISGHTALYWYRQSLGQGLEFLIYFQGNSAPDKSGLPSDRFSAERTGGSVSTLTIQRTQQEDSAVYLCASSFLGPAGAFFGQGTRLTVV.

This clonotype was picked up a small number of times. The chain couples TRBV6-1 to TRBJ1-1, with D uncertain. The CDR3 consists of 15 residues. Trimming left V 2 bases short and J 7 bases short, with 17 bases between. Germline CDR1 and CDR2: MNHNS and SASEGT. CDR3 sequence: CASSESSSGNLEAFF. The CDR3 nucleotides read TGTGCCAGCAGTGAAAGCTCCTCGGGGAACCTTGAAGCTTTCTTT.